The T cell receptor beta chain described here comes from a study of Graves' ophthalmopathy and Graves' hyperthyroidism. Study summary: Prior to any treatment, peripheral blood was collected at the time of initial diagnosis. The study's findings and limits: Most thyroid clonotypes expanded beyond 0.001 frequency were also found in blood.

Ten or more counts support this clonotype. Antigen: not known. Amplification targeted the TCR beta CDR3 regions, with RNA transcripts as the source material. RT-PCR with HTBI primers came first, then second-round multiplex PCR. TCRdb passed the multiplex PCR reads through MiXCR, listing each CDR3 protein once. The sample carries about 400,000 distinct CDR3 sequences, about a sixth recorded once. The V gene end was trimmed by 2 bases and the J gene end by 6 bases; junction bases not matched to a gene: 5. Germline-derived CDR1 and CDR2 are MNHEY and SVGEGT. The CDR3 length is 15 residues. The authors used Ficoll-Paque density gradient centrifugation to separate PBMCs. The input was approximately 9.3 ml of fresh peripheral blood.

The sequence derives from a woman younger than 30 with Graves' ophthalmopathy. The chain employs TRBV6-2 or TRBV6-3 and TRBJ2-4; the match to TRBD1 covers 9 bases. The sequenced sample was peripheral blood. DNA for the CDR3: TGTGCCAGCAGTTACGGCCCGGACAGGGGAAACATTCAGTACTTC. It codes for CASSYGPDRGNIQYF.